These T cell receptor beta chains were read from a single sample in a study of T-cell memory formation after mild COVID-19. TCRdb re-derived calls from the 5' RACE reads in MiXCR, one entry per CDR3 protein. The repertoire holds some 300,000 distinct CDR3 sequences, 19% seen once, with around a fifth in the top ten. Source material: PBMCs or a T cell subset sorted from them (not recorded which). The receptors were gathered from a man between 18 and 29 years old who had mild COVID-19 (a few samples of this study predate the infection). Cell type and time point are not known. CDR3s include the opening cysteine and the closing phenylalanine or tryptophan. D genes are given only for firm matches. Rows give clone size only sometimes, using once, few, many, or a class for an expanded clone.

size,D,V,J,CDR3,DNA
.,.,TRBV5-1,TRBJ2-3,CASRDSLTDTQYF,TGCGCCAGCCGGGACTCTCTCACAGATACGCAGTATTTT
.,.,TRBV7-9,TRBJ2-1,CASSNQVRLNEQFF,TGTGCCAGCAGCAACCAGGTACGGCTCAATGAGCAGTTCTTC
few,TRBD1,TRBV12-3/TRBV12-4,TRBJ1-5,CASIRTGTASNQPQHF,TGTGCCAGCATTCGGACAGGGACGGCGAGCAATCAGCCCCAGCATTTT
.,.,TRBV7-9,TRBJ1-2,CASSPMGRDAWLGYTF,TGTGCCAGCAGTCCCATGGGGCGGGATGCCTGGCTTGGCTACACCTTC
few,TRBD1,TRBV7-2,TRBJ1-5,CASSVQGAQPQHF,TGTGCCAGCAGCGTACAGGGGGCTCAGCCCCAGCATTTT
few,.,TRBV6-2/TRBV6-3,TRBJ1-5,CASSSEMTVVVPQHF,TGTGCCAGCAGTTCGGAAATGACGGTCGTCGTACCCCAGCATTTT
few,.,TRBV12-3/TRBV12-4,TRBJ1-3,CASSSGTGSGNTIYF,TGTGCCAGCAGTTCCGGGACTGGCTCTGGAAACACCATATATTTT
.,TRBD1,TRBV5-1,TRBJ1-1,CASSSADRGEDTEAFF,TGCGCCAGCAGCTCCGCAGACAGGGGAGAGGACACTGAAGCTTTCTTT
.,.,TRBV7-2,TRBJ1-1,CASSFEPATEAFF,TGTGCCAGCAGCTTCGAACCCGCCACTGAAGCTTTCTTT
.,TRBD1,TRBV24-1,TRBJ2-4,CATSAGTGRGDIQYF,TGTGCCACCAGTGCCGGGACAGGGAGAGGGGACATTCAGTACTTC
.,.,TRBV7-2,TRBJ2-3,CASSLYGGGSDTQYF,TGTGCCAGCAGCTTATATGGCGGGGGCTCAGATACGCAGTATTTT
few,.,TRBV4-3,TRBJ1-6,CASSQDPPSKGSPLHF,TGCGCCAGCAGCCAAGATCCCCCCAGTAAGGGTTCACCCCTCCACTTT
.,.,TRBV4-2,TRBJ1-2,CASSQDSGRSNYGYTF,TGTGCCAGCAGCCAAGATTCCGGCAGGAGTAACTATGGCTACACCTTC
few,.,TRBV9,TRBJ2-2,CASSVVGPRDHGELFF,TGTGCCAGCAGCGTAGTAGGTCCCAGGGACCACGGGGAGCTGTTTTTT
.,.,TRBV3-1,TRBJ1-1,CASSPEGDATEAFF,TGTGCCAGCAGCCCCGAGGGGGACGCCACTGAAGCTTTCTTT
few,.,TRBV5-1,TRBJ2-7,CASSLMFGGCYEQYF,TGCGCCAGCAGTTTAATGTTCGGGGGCTGCTACGAGCAGTACTTC
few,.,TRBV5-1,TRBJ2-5,CASSLFPPGQEQETQYF,TGCGCCAGCAGCTTGTTTCCCCCGGGGCAGGAGCAAGAGACCCAGTACTTC
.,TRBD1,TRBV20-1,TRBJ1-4,CSAPQGSNEKLFF,TGCAGTGCCCCACAGGGGAGTAATGAAAAACTGTTTTTT
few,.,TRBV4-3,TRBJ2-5,CASSQQLDRGETQYF,TGCGCCAGCAGCCAACAACTGGACCGCGGAGAGACCCAGTACTTC
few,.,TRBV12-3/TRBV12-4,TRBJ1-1,CASSYREGNTEAFF,TGTGCCAGCAGTTACAGGGAGGGGAACACTGAAGCTTTCTTT
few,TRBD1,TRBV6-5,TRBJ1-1,CASSPSGGGTEAFF,TGTGCCAGCAGTCCCTCAGGGGGAGGCACTGAAGCTTTCTTT
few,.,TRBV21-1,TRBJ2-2,CASSKGTNGRPSGELFF,TGTGCCAGCAGCAAAGGAACCAACGGCCGACCTTCCGGGGAGCTGTTTTTT
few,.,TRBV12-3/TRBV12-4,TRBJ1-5,CASSLLLLRDQPQHF,TGTGCCAGCAGTTTACTTCTCCTGCGGGATCAGCCCCAGCATTTT
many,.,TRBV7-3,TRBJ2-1,CASSSTDYYNEQFF,TGTGCCAGCAGCTCTACGGACTACTACAATGAGCAGTTCTTC
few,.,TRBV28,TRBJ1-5,CASRGFRDAHQPQHF,TGTGCCAGCAGGGGATTTAGGGACGCGCATCAGCCCCAGCATTTT
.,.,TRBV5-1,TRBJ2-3,CASSLLSSGTDTQYF,TGCGCCAGCAGCTTATTAAGTTCCGGCACAGATACGCAGTATTTT
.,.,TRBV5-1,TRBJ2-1,CASSLPGQNNNEQFF,TGCGCCAGCAGTCTTCCCGGACAAAACAACAATGAGCAGTTCTTC
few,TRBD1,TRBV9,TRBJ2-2,CASSADRVITGELFF,TGTGCCAGCAGCGCCGACAGGGTGATCACCGGGGAGCTGTTTTTT
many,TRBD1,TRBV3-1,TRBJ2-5,CASSLPGTEAETQYF,TGTGCCAGCAGCCTCCCCGGGACAGAGGCGGAGACCCAGTACTTC
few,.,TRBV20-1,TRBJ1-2,CSALRDGNYGYTF,TGCAGTGCTCTCCGGGACGGAAACTATGGCTACACCTTC
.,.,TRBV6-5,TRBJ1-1,CASSHPSGGTEAFF,TGTGCCAGCAGTCACCCTTCGGGGGGCACTGAAGCTTTCTTT
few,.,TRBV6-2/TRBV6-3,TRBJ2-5,CASRGVWETQYF,TGTGCCAGCCGGGGAGTCTGGGAGACCCAGTACTTC
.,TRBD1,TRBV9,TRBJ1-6,CASSVVGQGSPLHF,TGTGCCAGCAGCGTCGTGGGACAGGGATCACCCCTCCACTTT
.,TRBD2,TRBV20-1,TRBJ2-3,CSAVYSGGADTQYF,TGCAGTGCGGTCTATAGCGGGGGGGCGGATACGCAGTATTTT
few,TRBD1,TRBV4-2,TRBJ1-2,CASSQEPGGGYGYTF,TGTGCCAGCAGCCAAGAACCAGGGGGAGGCTATGGCTACACCTTC
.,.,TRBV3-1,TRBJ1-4,CASSRQDPNEKLFF,TGTGCCAGCAGCAGGCAGGACCCTAATGAAAAGCTGTTTTTT
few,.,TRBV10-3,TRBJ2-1,CAISDGGEVGIKFF,TGTGCCATCAGTGATGGAGGGGAGGTAGGGATCAAGTTCTTC
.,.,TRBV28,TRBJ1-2,CASSYQRYGYTF,TGTGCCAGCAGTTACCAGCGCTATGGCTACACCTTC
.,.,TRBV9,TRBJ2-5,CASSVVGALGETQYF,TGTGCCAGCAGCGTAGTAGGAGCTTTGGGGGAGACCCAGTACTTC
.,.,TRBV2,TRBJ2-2,CASSRWNTGELFF,TGTGCCAGCAGTCGATGGAACACCGGGGAGCTGTTTTTT
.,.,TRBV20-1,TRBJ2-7,CSARGLPDYEQYF,TGCAGTGCTAGAGGCCTGCCGGACTACGAGCAGTACTTC
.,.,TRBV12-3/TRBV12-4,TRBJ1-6,CASRLDSSVTLHF,TGTGCCAGCAGATTAGACAGTTCCGTCACCCTCCACTTT
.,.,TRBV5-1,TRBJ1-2,CASQLGRGGAGYGYTF,TGCGCCAGCCAGCTTGGCAGGGGAGGTGCTGGATATGGCTACACCTTC
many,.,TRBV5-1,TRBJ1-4,CASSLGPATNEKLFF,TGCGCCAGCAGCCTCGGCCCAGCAACTAATGAAAAACTGTTTTTT
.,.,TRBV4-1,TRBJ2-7,CASSQDPLTGRTYEQYF,TGCGCCAGCAGCCAAGATCCATTGACAGGTCGAACCTACGAGCAGTACTTC
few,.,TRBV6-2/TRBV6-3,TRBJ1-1,CASSYETRNTEAFF,TGTGCCAGCAGTTATGAGACCCGGAACACTGAAGCTTTCTTT
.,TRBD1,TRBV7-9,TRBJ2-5,CASSTTGGRRRETQYF,TGTGCCAGCAGCACCACAGGGGGTCGAAGGAGGGAGACCCAGTACTTC
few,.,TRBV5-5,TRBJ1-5,CASSLGPTAPGNQPQHF,TGTGCCAGCAGCTTGGGCCCCACAGCACCCGGCAATCAGCCCCAGCATTTT
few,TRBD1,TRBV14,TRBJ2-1,CASSQASGQGNEQFF,TGTGCCAGCAGCCAAGCTTCAGGACAGGGCAATGAGCAGTTCTTC
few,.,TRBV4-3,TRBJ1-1,CASSQSYRVNTEAFF,TGCGCCAGCAGCCAATCCTACCGAGTTAACACTGAAGCTTTCTTT
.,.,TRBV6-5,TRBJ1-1,CASSFEQGNTEAFF,TGTGCCAGCAGTTTCGAACAGGGGAACACTGAAGCTTTCTTT